The following is a T cell receptor (beta chain) sequence with its context. Antigen: not known. The data were taken from a study of cytomegalovirus exposure and HLA in healthy donors. General study points: Earlier results showed most TCR beta V segments being productive about 90% or about 30% of the time. A later analysis reportedly found that, within productive TCRs, an Asian-associated ancestry cluster had fewer N-insertions than the mean observed across the approximately 670 donors.

It was with 60 Vbeta and 13 Jbeta primers that the PCR ran. Clones were read by immunoSEQ multiplex PCR, and TCRdb kept only the in-frame ones, dropping some. The sample lists about 150,000 clones, 76% occurring once. Germline V gives CDR1 KGHSH, CDR2 LQKENI. V lost 2 bases and J lost 5; bases outside the gene matches: 6. The CDR3 runs 15 residues. This clonotype was sampled from a male donor in good health and CMV-seronegative. This chain links TRBV18 with TRBJ2-1, with 7 bases aligning to TRBD2. The sequencing sample was made of PBMCs. Here the CDR3 DNA reads TGTGCCAGCTCACCAAGCGGGACTTTCCACAATGAGCAGTTCTTC. This codes for CASSPSGTFHNEQFF.